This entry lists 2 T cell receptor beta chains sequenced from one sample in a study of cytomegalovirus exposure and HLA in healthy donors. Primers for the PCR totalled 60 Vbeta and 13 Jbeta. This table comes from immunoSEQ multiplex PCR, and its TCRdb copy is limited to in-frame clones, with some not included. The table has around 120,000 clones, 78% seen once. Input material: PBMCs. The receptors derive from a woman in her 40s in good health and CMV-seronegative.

CDR3 residues: CASSPATGVYEQYF. For the CDR3, the DNA is TGTGCCAGCTCACCAGCAACAGGGGTCTACGAGCAGTACTTC. The chain joins TRBV18 to TRBJ2-7; 7 bases match TRBD1. J gave up 3 bases and V 2 bases, and 4 bases lay outside the gene matches. This CDR3 comprises 14 residues. Germline V gene data show CDR1 as KGHSH and CDR2 as LQKENI.

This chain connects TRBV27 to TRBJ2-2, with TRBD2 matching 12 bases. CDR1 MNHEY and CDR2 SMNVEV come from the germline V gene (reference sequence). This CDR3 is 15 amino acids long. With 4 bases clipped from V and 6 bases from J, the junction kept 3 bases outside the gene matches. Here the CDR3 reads CASSSLAGGAGELFF. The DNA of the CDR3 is TGTGCCAGCAGTTCACTAGCGGGAGGAGCCGGGGAGCTGTTTTTT.